This T cell receptor (beta chain) was sequenced in a study of metastatic and nonmetastatic thyroid tumors. For the study at large: From malignant and benign thyroid patients, repertoires in blood and in tumor or nodule tissue were compared. The study, taken as a whole, reports: Malignant thyroid tumors reportedly exceeded benign nodules significantly in TCR beta diversity, with the difference appearing in blood and tumor.

The germline V gene encodes CDR1 MNHEY and CDR2 SVGAGI. V shed 2 bases and J shed 10 bases, with 15 bases lying between them. The CDR3 is 15 residues long. Original processing methods: Researchers built a distant-metastasis classifier for papillary thyroid cancer that drew on CDR3 differences across clinicopathological groups. MiXCR was used by TCRdb to re-call the PCR reads. What appears here as the V and J calls and clone size reflects TCRdb's work, not the paper's. The table includes fewer than 6,500 clones, 30% to 35% detected once. Judged by abundance, this clone is large. No antigen is known for it. Each patient came to thyroid surgery without any prior treatment (of any kind).

Sample: adjacent normal tissue. The clonotype comes from a female donor with papillary thyroid cancer or a benign thyroid nodule (not recorded which). Some clones in this sample may be carry-over from other donors' samples. V gene TRBV6-5 combines with J gene TRBJ1-6; D call uncertain. As DNA, the CDR3 is TGTGCCAGCAGTTACAATGCGGGGAGAGAGTCACCCCTCCACTTT. It yields the protein CASSYNAGRESPLHF.